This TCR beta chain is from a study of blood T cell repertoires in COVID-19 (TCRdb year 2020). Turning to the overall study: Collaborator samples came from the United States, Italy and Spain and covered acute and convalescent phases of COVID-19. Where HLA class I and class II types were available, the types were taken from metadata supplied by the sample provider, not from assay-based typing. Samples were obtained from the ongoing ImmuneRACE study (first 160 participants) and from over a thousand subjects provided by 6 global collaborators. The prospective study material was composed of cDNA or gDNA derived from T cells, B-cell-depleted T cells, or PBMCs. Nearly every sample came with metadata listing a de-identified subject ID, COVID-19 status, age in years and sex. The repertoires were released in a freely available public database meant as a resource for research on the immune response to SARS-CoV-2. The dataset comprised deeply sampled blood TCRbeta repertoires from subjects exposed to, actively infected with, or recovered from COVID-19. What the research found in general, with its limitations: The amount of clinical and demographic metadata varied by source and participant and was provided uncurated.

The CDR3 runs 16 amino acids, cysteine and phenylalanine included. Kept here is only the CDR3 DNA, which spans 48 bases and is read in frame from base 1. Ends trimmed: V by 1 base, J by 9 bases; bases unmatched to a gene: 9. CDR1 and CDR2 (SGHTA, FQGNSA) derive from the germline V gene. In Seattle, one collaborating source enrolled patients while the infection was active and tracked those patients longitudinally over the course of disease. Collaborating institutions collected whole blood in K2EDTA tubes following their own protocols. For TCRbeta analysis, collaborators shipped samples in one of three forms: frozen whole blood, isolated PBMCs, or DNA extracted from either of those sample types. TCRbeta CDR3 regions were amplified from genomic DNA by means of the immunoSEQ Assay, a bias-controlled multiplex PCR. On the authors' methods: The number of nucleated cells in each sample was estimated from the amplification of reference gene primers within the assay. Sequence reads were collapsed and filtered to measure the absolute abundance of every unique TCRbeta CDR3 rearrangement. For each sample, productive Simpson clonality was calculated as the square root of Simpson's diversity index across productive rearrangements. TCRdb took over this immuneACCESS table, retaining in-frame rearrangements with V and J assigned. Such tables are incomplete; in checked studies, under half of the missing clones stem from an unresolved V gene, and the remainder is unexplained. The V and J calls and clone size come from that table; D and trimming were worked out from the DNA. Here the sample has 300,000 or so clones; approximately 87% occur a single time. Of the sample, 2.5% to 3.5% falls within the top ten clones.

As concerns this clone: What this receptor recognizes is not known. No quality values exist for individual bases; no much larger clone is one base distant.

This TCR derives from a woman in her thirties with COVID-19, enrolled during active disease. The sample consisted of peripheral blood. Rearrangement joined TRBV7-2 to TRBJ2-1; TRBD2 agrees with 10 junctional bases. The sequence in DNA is TGTGCCAGCAGCTTAGTAGCGCTAGCGGGAGTCAGTGAGCAGTTCTTC. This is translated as CASSLVALAGVSEQFF.